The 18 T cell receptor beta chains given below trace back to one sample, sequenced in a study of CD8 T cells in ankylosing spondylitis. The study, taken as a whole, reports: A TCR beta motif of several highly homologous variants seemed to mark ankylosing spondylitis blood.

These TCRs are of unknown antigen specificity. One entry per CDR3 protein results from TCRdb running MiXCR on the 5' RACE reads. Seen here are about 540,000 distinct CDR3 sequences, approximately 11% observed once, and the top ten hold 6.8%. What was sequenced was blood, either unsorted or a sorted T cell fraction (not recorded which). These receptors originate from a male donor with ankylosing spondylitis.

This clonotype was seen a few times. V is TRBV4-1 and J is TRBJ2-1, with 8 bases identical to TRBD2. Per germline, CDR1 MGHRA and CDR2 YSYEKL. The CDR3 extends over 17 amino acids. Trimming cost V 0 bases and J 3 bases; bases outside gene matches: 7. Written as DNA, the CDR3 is TGCGCCAGCAGCCAAGATCCGGCTAGCGGGTACTACAATGAGCAGTTCTTC. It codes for CASSQDPASGYYNEQFF.

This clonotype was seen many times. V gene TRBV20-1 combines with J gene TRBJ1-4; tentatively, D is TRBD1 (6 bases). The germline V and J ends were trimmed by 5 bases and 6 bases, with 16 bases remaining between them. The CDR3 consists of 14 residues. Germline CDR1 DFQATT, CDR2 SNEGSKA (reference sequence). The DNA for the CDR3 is TGCAGTGCTCGACCAGGGGTCTGGTATGAAAAACTGTTTTTT. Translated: CSARPGVWYEKLFF.

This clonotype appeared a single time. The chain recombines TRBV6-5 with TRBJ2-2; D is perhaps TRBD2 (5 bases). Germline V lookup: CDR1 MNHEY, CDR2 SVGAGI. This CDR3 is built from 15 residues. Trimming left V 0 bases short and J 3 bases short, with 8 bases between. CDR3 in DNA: TGTGCCAGCAGTTACTCGGGCGGGTACACCGGGGAGCTGTTTTTT. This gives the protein CASSYSGGYTGELFF.

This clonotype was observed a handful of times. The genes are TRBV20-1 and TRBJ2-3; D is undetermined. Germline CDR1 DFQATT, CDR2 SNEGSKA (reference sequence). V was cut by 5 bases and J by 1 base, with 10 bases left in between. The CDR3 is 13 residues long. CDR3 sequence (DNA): TGCAGTGCTGTCAGCCCTGGCACAGATACGCAGTATTTT. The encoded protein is CSAVSPGTDTQYF.

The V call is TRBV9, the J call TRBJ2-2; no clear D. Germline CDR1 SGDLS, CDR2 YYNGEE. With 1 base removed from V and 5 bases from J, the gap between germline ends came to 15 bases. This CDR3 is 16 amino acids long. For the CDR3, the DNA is TGTGCCAGCAGCGTATTGAACAGAGCCAAGACCGGGGAGCTGTTTTTT. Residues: CASSVLNRAKTGELFF.

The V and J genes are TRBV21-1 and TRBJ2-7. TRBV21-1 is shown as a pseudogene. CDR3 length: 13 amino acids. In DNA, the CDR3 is TGTGCCAGCAGCCCCCAGCTTCGTGGCGAGCAGTACGTC. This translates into CASSPQLRGEQYV.

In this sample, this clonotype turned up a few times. CDR3 sequence reads: CASSGGASGYNEQFF. The DNA for the CDR3 is TGTGCCAGCAGTGGTGGGGCTAGCGGATACAATGAGCAGTTCTTC. The rearrangement joins TRBV2 to TRBJ2-1; TRBD2 aligns across 7 bases. CDR3 length: 15 residues. Germline V gives CDR1 SNHLY, CDR2 FYNNEI. Trimming removed 4 bases from V and 4 bases from J; junction bases left unmatched: 7.

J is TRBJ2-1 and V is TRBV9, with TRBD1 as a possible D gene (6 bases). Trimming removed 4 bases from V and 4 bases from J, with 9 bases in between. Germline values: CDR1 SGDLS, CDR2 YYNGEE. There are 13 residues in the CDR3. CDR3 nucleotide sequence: TGTGCCAGCAGCTGGACAGAGTACAATGAGCAGTTCTTC. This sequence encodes CASSWTEYNEQFF.

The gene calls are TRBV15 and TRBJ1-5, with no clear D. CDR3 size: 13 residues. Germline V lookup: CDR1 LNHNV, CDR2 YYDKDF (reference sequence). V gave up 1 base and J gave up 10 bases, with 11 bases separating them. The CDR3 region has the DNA TGTGCCACCAGCAGAGTTGGGATAGAACCCCAGCATTTT. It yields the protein CATSRVGIEPQHF.

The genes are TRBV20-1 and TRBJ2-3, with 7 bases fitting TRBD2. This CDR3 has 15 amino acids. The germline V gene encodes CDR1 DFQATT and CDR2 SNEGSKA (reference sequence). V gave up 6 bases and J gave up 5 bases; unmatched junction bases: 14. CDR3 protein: CSAPPRAGAQDTQYF. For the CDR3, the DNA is TGCAGTGCCCCCCCCCGGGCGGGAGCTCAAGATACGCAGTATTTT.

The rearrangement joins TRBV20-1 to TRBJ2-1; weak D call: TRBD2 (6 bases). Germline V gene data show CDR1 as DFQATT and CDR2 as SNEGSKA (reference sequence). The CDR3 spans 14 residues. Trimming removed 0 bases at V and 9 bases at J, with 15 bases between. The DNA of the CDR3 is TGCAGTGCTAGAGATTTTCCGCTAGCGCCTGAGCAGTTCTTC. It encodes CSARDFPLAPEQFF.

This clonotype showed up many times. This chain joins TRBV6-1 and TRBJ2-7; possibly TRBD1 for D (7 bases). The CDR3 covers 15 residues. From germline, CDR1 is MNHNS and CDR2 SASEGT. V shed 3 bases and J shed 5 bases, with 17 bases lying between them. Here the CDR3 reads CASSDTATGRHEQYV. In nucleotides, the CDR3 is TGTGCCAGCAGTGATACCGCGACAGGGAGGCACGAGCAGTACGTC.

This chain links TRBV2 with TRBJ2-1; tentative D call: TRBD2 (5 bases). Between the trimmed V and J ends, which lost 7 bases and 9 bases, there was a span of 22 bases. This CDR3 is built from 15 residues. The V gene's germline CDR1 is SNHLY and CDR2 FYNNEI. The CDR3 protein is CASKPEDAPGGEQFF. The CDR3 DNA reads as TGTGCCAGCAAACCCGAGGACGCACCCGGAGGTGAGCAGTTCTTC.

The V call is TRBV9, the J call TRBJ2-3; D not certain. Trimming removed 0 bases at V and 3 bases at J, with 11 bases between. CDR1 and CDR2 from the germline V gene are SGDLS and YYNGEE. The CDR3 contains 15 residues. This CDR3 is CASSVGTLETDTQYF. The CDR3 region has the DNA TGTGCCAGCAGCGTAGGGACCCTCGAAACAGATACGCAGTATTTT.

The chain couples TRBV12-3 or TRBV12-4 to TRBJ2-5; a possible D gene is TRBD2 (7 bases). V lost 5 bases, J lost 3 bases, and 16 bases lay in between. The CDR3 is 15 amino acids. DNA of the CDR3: TGTGCCAGCAGTCCCCGGGGAGGGGGGAAAGAGACCCAGTACTTC. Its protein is CASSPRGGGKETQYF.

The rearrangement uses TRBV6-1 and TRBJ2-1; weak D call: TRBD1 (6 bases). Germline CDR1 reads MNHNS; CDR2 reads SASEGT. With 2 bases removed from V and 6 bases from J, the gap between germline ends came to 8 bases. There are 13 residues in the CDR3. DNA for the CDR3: TGTGCCAGCAGTGAAAAGGGGGTCAATGAGCAGTTCTTC. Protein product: CASSEKGVNEQFF.

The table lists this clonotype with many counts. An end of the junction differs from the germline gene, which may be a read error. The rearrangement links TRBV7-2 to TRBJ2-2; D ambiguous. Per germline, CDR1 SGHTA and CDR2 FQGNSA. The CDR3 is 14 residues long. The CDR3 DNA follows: TGTGCCAGCAGTCCCCTCCCGAATACCGGGGAGCTGTTTTTT. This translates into CASSPLPNTGELFF.

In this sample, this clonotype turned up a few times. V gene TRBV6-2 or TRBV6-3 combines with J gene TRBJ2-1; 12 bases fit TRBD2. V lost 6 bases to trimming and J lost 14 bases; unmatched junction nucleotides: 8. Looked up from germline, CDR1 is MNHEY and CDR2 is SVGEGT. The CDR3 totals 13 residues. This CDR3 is CASRISSGRAEFF. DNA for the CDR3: TGTGCCAGCAGGATATCTAGCGGGAGGGCGGAGTTCTTC.